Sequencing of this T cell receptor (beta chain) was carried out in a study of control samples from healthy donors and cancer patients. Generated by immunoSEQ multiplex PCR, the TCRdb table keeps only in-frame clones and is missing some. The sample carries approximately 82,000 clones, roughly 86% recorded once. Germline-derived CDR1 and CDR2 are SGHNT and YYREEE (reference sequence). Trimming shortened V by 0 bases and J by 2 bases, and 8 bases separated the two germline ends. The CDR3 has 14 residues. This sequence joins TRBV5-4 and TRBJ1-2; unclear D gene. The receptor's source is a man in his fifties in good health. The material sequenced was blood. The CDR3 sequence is CASSLERANYGYTF. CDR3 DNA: TGTGCCAGCAGCTTGGAGAGGGCGAACTATGGCTACACCTTC. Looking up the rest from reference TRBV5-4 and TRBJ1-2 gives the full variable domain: ETGVTQSPTHLIKTRGQQVTLRCSSQSGHNTVSWYQQALGQGPQFIFQYYREEENGRGNFPPRFSGLQFPNYSSELNVNALELDDSALYLCASSLERANYGYTFGSGTRLTVV.